This T cell receptor (beta chain) appears in the sequencing data of a study of blood T cell repertoires in COVID-19. As for the study in general: Specimens from acute and convalescent COVID-19 originated in the United States, Italy and Spain.

Method: immunoSEQ multiplex PCR; TCRdb's copy keeps in-frame clones and lacks some. Of 110,000 to 150,000 clones in the sample, less than 80% were seen once. This receptor was identified in a man aged 60 to 69 with acute or convalescent COVID-19. Sequencing was carried out using peripheral blood.

DNA of the CDR3: TGTGCCAGCAGCGTAGACCCTCCAGGGCTTGGCTCTGGGGCCAACGTCCTGACTTTC. The encoded protein is CASSVDPPGLGSGANVLTF. The chain combines TRBV9 with TRBJ2-6; possible D gene TRBD1, 5 bases. Germline CDR1 reads SGDLS; CDR2 reads YYNGEE. The ends were cut back, 0 bases at V and 0 bases at J, with 16 bases in the middle. The CDR3 sequence is 19 residues long. The variable domain in full, completed from reference TRBV9 and TRBJ2-6, reads DSGVTQTPKHLITATGQRVTLRCSPRSGDLSVYWYQQSLDQGLQFLIQYYNGEERAKGNILERFSAQQFPDLHSELNLSSLELGDSALYFCASSVDPPGLGSGANVLTFGAGSRLTVL.